The 21 T cell receptor beta chains below come from one sample, sequenced in a study of shared clonotypes between healthy human individuals. The protocol was immunoSEQ multiplex PCR, while the TCRdb copy is restricted to in-frame clones and leaves out a portion. The sample consists of 450,000 to 600,000 clones, roughly 78% of them appearing once. The material sequenced was PBMCs. All receptors come from a woman in her thirties or forties in good health. Some clones in this sample may be carry-over from other donors' samples.

This clone was detected many times. This chain connects TRBV5-1 to TRBJ2-1; D gene ambiguous. Trimming took off 0 bases at V and 4 bases at J, with 8 bases between the two ends. The CDR3 is made up of 14 amino acids. Germline CDR1 is SGHRS and CDR2 is YFSETQ. The CDR3 loop is CASSLALGYNEQFF. The CDR3 DNA follows: TGCGCCAGCAGCTTGGCCTTGGGGTACAATGAGCAGTTCTTC.

The rearrangement uses TRBV28 and TRBJ1-5; D remains ambiguous. Between the trimmed V and J ends, which lost 6 bases and 3 bases, there was a span of 18 bases. Germline CDR1 is MDHEN and CDR2 is SYDVKM. The CDR3 has 16 residues. The CDR3 DNA follows: TGTGCCAGCAGACCCACCGGTGGAAGCCCCAATCAGCCCCAGCATTTT. It is translated as CASRPTGGSPNQPQHF.

The J gene is TRBJ1-2, the V gene TRBV18; a possible D gene is TRBD1 (6 bases). The CDR3 consists of 15 residues. Germline-derived CDR1 and CDR2 are KGHSH and LQKENI. V shed 4 bases and J shed 4 bases, with 16 bases lying between them. The CDR3 DNA follows: TGTGCCAGCTCACTTGGCGGACAGCAATCCTATGGCTACACCTTC. Its protein is CASSLGGQQSYGYTF.

The V call is TRBV27, the J call TRBJ2-1; 12 bases fit TRBD2. V lost 4 bases and J lost 4; bases outside the gene matches: 5. Germline CDR1 reads MNHEY; CDR2 reads SMNVEV (reference sequence). CDR3 size: 16 residues. The CDR3 sequence: CASSSLLAGGYNEQFF. The CDR3, as DNA: TGTGCCAGCAGTTCACTACTAGCGGGAGGTTACAATGAGCAGTTCTTC.

The rearrangement uses TRBV7-6 and TRBJ2-7, with 9 bases aligning to TRBD2. The CDR3 contains 16 residues. Germline V gene sequence: CDR1 SGHVS, CDR2 FNYEAQ. V dropped 2 bases and J dropped 0; count of bases not matched to a gene: 5. Here the CDR3 DNA reads TGTGCCAGCAGCTTAACGTCTAGCGGGAACTCCTACGAGCAGTACTTC. As protein: CASSLTSSGNSYEQYF.

The V and J genes are TRBV10-2 and TRBJ1-5; 7 positions match TRBD1. V lost 6 bases, J lost 4 bases, and 3 bases stayed unmatched. Germline loops: CDR1 WSHSY, CDR2 SAAADI. CDR3 length: 13 amino acids. The CDR3 nucleotides read TGCGCCAGCAGGGGACAGCGAAATCAGCCCCAGCATTTT. Protein: CASRGQRNQPQHF.

The chain recombines TRBV10-3 with TRBJ2-2; a weak D match, TRBD2 (5 bases). The CDR3 totals 14 residues. Trimming pared 4 bases from V and 5 bases from J, leaving 11 bases between. The germline V gene encodes CDR1 ENHRY and CDR2 SYGVKD. The CDR3 DNA is TGTGCCATCAGTGCGGGGATTGGTACCGGGGAGCTGTTTTTT. The encoded protein is CAISAGIGTGELFF.

The J gene is TRBJ2-7, the V gene TRBV28; tentatively, D is TRBD1 or TRBD2 (5 bases each). CDR1 and CDR2 (germline): MDHEN, SYDVKM. The CDR3 has 12 amino acids. V lost 9 bases to trimming and J lost 9 bases, with 18 bases between them. CDR3 nucleotides: TGTGCCAGTCAAGGGACCCGAAGGGGGCAGTACTTC. This sequence encodes CASQGTRRGQYF.

The V call is TRBV2, the J call TRBJ2-3; D tentatively reads TRBD1 or TRBD2 (5 bases each). With 8 bases removed from V and 5 bases from J, the gap between germline ends came to 17 bases. Germline V gives CDR1 SNHLY, CDR2 FYNNEI. This CDR3 has 14 residues. CDR3 sequence: CASYHRDALDTQYF. The CDR3 DNA sequence: TGTGCCAGCTATCACCGGGACGCGCTAGATACGCAGTATTTT.

The chain carries TRBV9 and TRBJ1-1, with D unresolved. Deletions cut 1 base from V and 7 bases from J, with 11 bases between. The CDR3 totals 13 residues. Germline V gene data show CDR1 as SGDLS and CDR2 as YYNGEE. CDR3 sequence (DNA): TGTGCCAGCAGCGTATTCTTCCGGGGTGAAGCTTTCTTT. Protein product: CASSVFFRGEAFF.

This chain joins TRBV7-9 and TRBJ2-1; 14 positions agree with TRBD2. The germline gives CDR1 SEHNR, CDR2 FQNEAQ (reference sequence). V was clipped by 0 bases and J by 7 bases; unmatched bases: 5. This CDR3 region has 17 residues. The CDR3 DNA reads TGTGCCAGCAGCTTAGCTCCCAGGACTAGCGGGAGGAATGAGCAGTTCTTC. Its translation: CASSLAPRTSGRNEQFF.

The chain combines TRBV27 with TRBJ2-1; 7 nucleotides line up with TRBD1. Trimming cost V 1 base and J 8 bases; bases outside gene matches: 17. The germline V gene encodes CDR1 MNHEY and CDR2 SMNVEV (reference sequence). There are 18 residues in the CDR3. CDR3 in amino acids: CASSLLSKTGVGVDEQFF. CDR3 DNA: TGTGCCAGCAGTTTATTGTCTAAAACAGGGGTGGGAGTCGATGAGCAGTTCTTC.

The chain carries TRBV5-1 and TRBJ2-5; 8 bases line up with TRBD2. Germline V gene lookup returns CDR1 SGHRS and CDR2 YFSETQ. This CDR3 has 13 residues. Trimming took 5 bases from V and 5 from J; bases not matched to a gene: 5. CDR3 region: CASRPSGSETQYF. For the CDR3, the DNA is TGCGCCAGCAGACCGAGCGGGAGCGAGACCCAGTACTTC. Full variable domain (rest looked up from reference TRBV5-1 and TRBJ2-5): KAGVTQTPRYLIKTRGQQVTLSCSPISGHRSVSWYQQTPGQGLQFLFEYFSETQRNKGNFPGRFSGRQFSNSRSEMNVSTLELGDSALYLCASRPSGSETQYFGPGTRLLVL.

V is TRBV9 and J is TRBJ1-2, with D perhaps matching TRBD1 (5 bases). Germline V gene data show CDR1 as SGDLS and CDR2 as YYNGEE. V lost 4 bases and J 3 bases, leaving 10 bases between the germline ends. This CDR3 is built from 13 residues. The CDR3 protein is CASSTQGYYGYTF. CDR3 nucleotides: TGTGCCAGCAGCACCCAGGGCTACTATGGCTACACCTTC.

The rearrangement joins TRBV6-1 to TRBJ2-5, with a weak D call TRBD2 (6 bases). Trimming removed 7 bases from V and 1 base from J, with 13 bases in between. The CDR3 has 14 residues. The germline V gene has CDR1 MNHNS and CDR2 SASEGT. This CDR3 reads CASTAGTSQETQYF. The CDR3 DNA reads TGTGCCAGCACCGCGGGGACTTCCCAAGAGACCCAGTACTTC.

This clone was counted a few times. This chain links TRBV7-3 with TRBJ1-5; D is perhaps TRBD1 (6 bases). V lost 4 bases to trimming and J lost 7 bases, with 11 bases between them. Germline loops: CDR1 SGHTA, CDR2 FQGTGA. CDR3 length: 13 residues. Here the CDR3 DNA reads TGTGCCAGCAGCTCAACGAGGGGGCAGCCCCAGCATTTT. Translation: CASSSTRGQPQHF. The variable domain in full, with the rest retrieved from reference TRBV7-3 and TRBJ1-5, is GAGVSQTPSNKVTEKGKYVELRCDPISGHTALYWYRQSLGQGPEFLIYFQGTGAADDSGLPNDRFFAVRPEGSVSTLKIQRTERGDSAVYLCASSSTRGQPQHFGDGTRLSIL.

The V call is TRBV30, the J call TRBJ1-2; 9 bases align to TRBD1. V shed 2 bases and J 8 bases; nucleotides not matched to a gene: 3. Per germline, CDR1 GTSNPN and CDR2 SVGIG (reference sequence). The CDR3 has 12 residues. The CDR3 coding sequence is TGTGCCTGGAGTAACAGGGGGCGCGGCTACACCTTC. Residues: CAWSNRGRGYTF.

This chain joins TRBV28 and TRBJ2-1; TRBD2 agrees at 15 bases. Germline V gene data show CDR1 as MDHEN and CDR2 as SYDVKM. The CDR3 sequence is 16 residues long. With 6 bases clipped from V and 7 bases from J, the junction kept 7 bases outside the gene matches. The CDR3 here is CASRDGGLAGGNEQFF. CDR3 sequence (DNA): TGTGCCAGCAGGGATGGGGGACTAGCGGGAGGAAATGAGCAGTTCTTC. The entire variable domain, with the rest obtained from reference TRBV28 and TRBJ2-1, is as follows: DVKVTQSSRYLVKRTGEKVFLECVQDMDHENMFWYRQDPGLGLRLIYFSYDVKMKEKGDIPEGYSVSREKKERFSLILESASTNQTSMYLCASRDGGLAGGNEQFFGPGTRLTVL.

The rearrangement links TRBV5-1 to TRBJ2-7; 11 bases align to TRBD2. CDR1 and CDR2 (germline): SGHRS, YFSETQ. The ends lost 2 bases at V and 0 bases at J; junction bases unmatched: 10. The CDR3 consists of 18 residues. The DNA for the CDR3 is TGCGCCAGCAGCTTCGCTCGGACTAGCGGGTTCAGCTCCTACGAGCAGTACTTC. Encoded protein: CASSFARTSGFSSYEQYF.

The chain has TRBV19 and TRBJ1-5; 9 bases agree with TRBD1. The CDR3 has 16 amino acids. J was trimmed by 4 bases and V by 4 bases; bases with no gene match: 8. CDR1 and CDR2 (germline): LNHDA, SQIVND (reference sequence). This CDR3 reads CASSRISGQGNQPQHF. The CDR3 DNA reads as TGTGCCAGTAGTAGGATATCCGGACAGGGGAATCAGCCCCAGCATTTT.

The rearrangement joins TRBV7-2 to TRBJ2-3; tentatively, D is TRBD2 (6 bases). CDR1 is SGHTA and CDR2 is FQGNSA in the germline V gene. V was trimmed by 5 bases and J by 0 bases, leaving 9 bases between them. CDR3 length equals 14 residues. The CDR3 nucleotides read TGTGCCAGCAGCCGGGACTTAAGCACAGATACGCAGTATTTT. Translating gives CASSRDLSTDTQYF.